This TCR beta chain was captured in a study of identical twins. This clonotype was counted only a few times. What it recognizes is unknown. Study-wide results and caveats: Fewer insertions were carried by abundant cord blood beta clonotypes, but none was seen in memory repertoires. Cross-sectional statistics underpinned the conclusions; the same donors were not followed.

The CDR3 totals 14 residues. Germline V gene sequence: CDR1 SQVTM, CDR2 ANQGSEA. V was pared by 8 bases and J by 0 bases, with 16 bases between. Each CDR3 protein is one row after TCRdb ran MiXCR on the 5' RACE reads. This sample carries hundreds of thousands of distinct CDR3 sequences, roughly 18% of them seen once, and the ten largest clones take around 12%. This sample was also put to use in a study of T cells expressing NK-cell markers. That report notes: Four of the donors also had these clonotypes leading their CD3+CD56-NKG2C+ fraction.

This clonotype was sampled from a woman in her late teens or twenties in good health. Sequencing was done on a sample of PBMCs. This sequence joins TRBV29-1 and TRBJ1-2; tentatively, D is TRBD1 (5 bases). CDR3 in amino acids: CSIPPGAANYGYTF. CDR3 DNA: TGCAGCATACCCCCTGGGGCAGCTAACTATGGCTACACCTTC.